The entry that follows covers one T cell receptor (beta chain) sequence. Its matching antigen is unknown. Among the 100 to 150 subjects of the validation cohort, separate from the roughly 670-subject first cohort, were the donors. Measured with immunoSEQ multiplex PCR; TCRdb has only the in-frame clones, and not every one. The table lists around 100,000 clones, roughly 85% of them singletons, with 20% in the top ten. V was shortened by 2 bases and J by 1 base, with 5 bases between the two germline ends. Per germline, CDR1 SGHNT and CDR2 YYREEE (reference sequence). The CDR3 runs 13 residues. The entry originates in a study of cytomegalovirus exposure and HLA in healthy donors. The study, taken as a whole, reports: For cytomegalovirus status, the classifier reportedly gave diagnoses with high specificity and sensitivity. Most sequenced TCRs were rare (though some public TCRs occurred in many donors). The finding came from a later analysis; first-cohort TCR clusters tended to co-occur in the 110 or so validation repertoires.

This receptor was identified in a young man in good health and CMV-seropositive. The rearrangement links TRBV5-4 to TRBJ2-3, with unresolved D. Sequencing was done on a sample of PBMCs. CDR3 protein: CASSFSGTDTQYF. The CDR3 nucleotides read TGTGCCAGCAGCTTTTCTGGCACAGATACGCAGTATTTT.